A selection of T cell receptor beta chains follows, all from one sample in a study of T cells in Graves' hyperthyroidism and ophthalmopathy. Via MiXCR, TCRdb re-called the multiplex PCR reads, giving one row per CDR3 protein. The sample includes over 150,000 distinct CDR3 sequences, about a sixth of them seen just once. The sample comprised blood. Every receptor here comes from a woman aged 45-59 years with Graves' hyperthyroidism. Each CDR3 is given with its conserved first and last residue.

v_call cdr3_aa
TRBV6-1 CASSPRSGTQNTEAFF
TRBV6-1 CASSERTGQYNEQFF
TRBV29-1 CSVLTYNYGYTF
TRBV4-2 CTSSQDRGAAETQYF
TRBV7-2 CASSLAQVNTEAFF
TRBV14 CASSQEATGRRDTQYF
TRBV7-2 CASSLGGGLNNYGYTF
TRBV11-2 CASSSLMGVYTDTQYF
TRBV5-1 CASSNLDEQFF
TRBV24-1 CATSDADGTGVLYEQYF
TRBV20-1 CSAHRGQGYEQYF
TRBV11-2 CASSLVGQGVRNTEAFF
TRBV11-2 CASSLEYGINAYEQYF
TRBV6-1 CASRGGVSGTIYF
TRBV10-3 CAISEMRTENTEAFF
TRBV27 CASSRDGRDSPLHF
TRBV18 CASSPLGGNEQFF
TRBV12-5 CASGGLAGVTDTQYF
TRBV4-1 CASSQAYGSNQPQHF
TRBV11-3 CASRQGGTDTQYF
TRBV7-3 CASSLGSNRPRDTQYF
TRBV20-1 CSAREINEQFF
TRBV27 CASSTGGSAQPQHF
TRBV3-1 CASSQGVEGNGYTF
TRBV5-1 CASSLDPFNQPQHF
TRBV7-6 CASSLSGQGSSYEQYF
TRBV28 CATRDGDAELFF
TRBV14 CASSPTGVTTGELFF
TRBV6-1 CASSYIASSGGYTF
TRBV7-3 CASSLAGLGNEQFF
TRBV7-3 CASSKPTGNPGANVLTF
TRBV14 CASSQQRVGDGYTF
TRBV19 CASRPLLGRENNEQFF
TRBV6-1 CASSADRGKRTEAFF
TRBV15 CATSRDTSSGINEQFF
TRBV4-1 CASSQDKIGTGVTDTQYF
TRBV6-1 CASSNGQGVTQYF
TRBV13 CASSLNDNEQFF
TRBV19 CASIPVGVGLEKAFF
TRBV3-1 CASSQASKETQYF
TRBV20-1 CSAHKRGSSYNEQFF
TRBV6-2/TRBV6-3 CASSYGSGRVGEQYF
TRBV6-1 CASSTLTGGWNEQFF
TRBV30 CAWGQLGNQPQHF
TRBV3-1 CASSQVDGYEQYF
TRBV11-3 CASSLRLAGYNEQFF
TRBV28 CASSATRKTEAFF
TRBV2 CASSEPDLGGGRAYEQYF
TRBV15 CATSRDKAIAGTYEQYF
TRBV28 CASREPRTGGNNEQFF
TRBV12-3/TRBV12-4 CASSPDRVVSYEQYF
TRBV7-9 CASSPKAGRRRDNEQFF
TRBV28 CASSSPNPGQGAYFTDTQYF
TRBV12-3/TRBV12-4 CASRTEGQGEKLFF
TRBV12-3/TRBV12-4 CASSFLAGPNTDTQYF